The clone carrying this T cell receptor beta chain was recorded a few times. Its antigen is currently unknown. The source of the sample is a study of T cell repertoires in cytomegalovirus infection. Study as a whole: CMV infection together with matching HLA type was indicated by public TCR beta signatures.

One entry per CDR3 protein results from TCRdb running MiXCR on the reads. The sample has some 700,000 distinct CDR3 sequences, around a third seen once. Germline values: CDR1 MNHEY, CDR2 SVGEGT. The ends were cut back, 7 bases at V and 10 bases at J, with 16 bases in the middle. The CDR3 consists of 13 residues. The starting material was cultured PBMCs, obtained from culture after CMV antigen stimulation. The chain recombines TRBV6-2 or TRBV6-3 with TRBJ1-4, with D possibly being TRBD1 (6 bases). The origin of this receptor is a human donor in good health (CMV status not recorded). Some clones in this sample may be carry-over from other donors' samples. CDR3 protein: CASTRGEGGKLFF. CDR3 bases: TGTGCCAGCACGCGCGGAGAAGGGGGAAAACTGTTTTTT.